Listed below are T cell receptor beta chains from one sample, sequenced in a study of T and B cells in COVID-19 patients. Using its own MiXCR run on the multiplex PCR reads, TCRdb lists one record per CDR3 protein. The table has fewer than 25,000 distinct CDR3 sequences, under 30% seen once. The specimen was blood. All receptors come from a human donor who had recovered from COVID-19. The CDR3 runs from the conserved cysteine through the conserved F or W. Each record gives: V gene, clone size, D gene, J gene, CDR3 DNA, CDR3 protein. The D gene is left open where the match is weak. Size is stated for part of the rows, as once, few or many counts, or as a class when the clone is expanded.

V gene: TRBV15; clone size: many; D gene: TRBD2; J gene: TRBJ2-3; CDR3 DNA: TGTGCCACCAGCAGAGATCAGTTTGCGGGACTAGCGGGAGCAACAGATACGCAGTATTTT; CDR3 protein: CATSRDQFAGLAGATDTQYF
V gene: TRBV18; clone size: NA; D gene: NA; J gene: TRBJ1-1; CDR3 DNA: TGTGCCAGCTCACGGGACACTGAAGCTTTCTTT; CDR3 protein: CASSRDTEAFF
V gene: TRBV27; clone size: NA; D gene: TRBD2; J gene: TRBJ2-7; CDR3 DNA: TGTGCCAGCAGTTTATACCCGACTAGCGGGTCCTACGAGCAGTACTTC; CDR3 protein: CASSLYPTSGSYEQYF
V gene: TRBV24-1; clone size: NA; D gene: NA; J gene: TRBJ2-3; CDR3 DNA: TGTGCCACCCAGGGAAGCACAGATACGCAGTATTTT; CDR3 protein: CATQGSTDTQYF
V gene: TRBV30; clone size: NA; D gene: NA; J gene: TRBJ1-1; CDR3 DNA: TGTGCCTGGAGTGTAGGTCTCGGTGAGGGGACTGAAGCTTTCTTT; CDR3 protein: CAWSVGLGEGTEAFF
V gene: TRBV29-1; clone size: medium-sized; D gene: NA; J gene: TRBJ2-2; CDR3 DNA: TGCAGCGTTCCGCGGGGTGATGACACCGGGGAGCTGTTTTTT; CDR3 protein: CSVPRGDDTGELFF
V gene: TRBV20-1; clone size: NA; D gene: NA; J gene: TRBJ2-2; CDR3 DNA: TGCAGTGCTAGAACAGGGAACACCGGGGAGCTGTTTTTT; CDR3 protein: CSARTGNTGELFF
V gene: TRBV6-5; clone size: few; D gene: NA; J gene: TRBJ2-7; CDR3 DNA: TGTGCCAGCAGTGAAAAGGCCAGCTCCTACGAGCAGTACTTC; CDR3 protein: CASSEKASSYEQYF
V gene: TRBV29-1; clone size: medium-sized; D gene: TRBD1; J gene: TRBJ2-3; CDR3 DNA: TGCAGCGTTGTGGACAGGCCCTCCACAGATACGCAGTATTTT; CDR3 protein: CSVVDRPSTDTQYF
V gene: TRBV27; clone size: NA; D gene: NA; J gene: TRBJ2-1; CDR3 DNA: TGTGCCAGCCCGGAGCAGTTCTTC; CDR3 protein: CASPEQFF
V gene: TRBV5-5; clone size: NA; D gene: NA; J gene: TRBJ2-2; CDR3 DNA: TGTGCCAGCAGCTTGCGGGCACAGGGCCCGGGCACCGGGGAGCTGTTTTTT; CDR3 protein: CASSLRAQGPGTGELFF
V gene: TRBV19; clone size: NA; D gene: TRBD2; J gene: TRBJ2-1; CDR3 DNA: TGTGCCAGTAGAACCGGGACTAGCGGGAATGAGCAGTTCTTC; CDR3 protein: CASRTGTSGNEQFF
V gene: TRBV27; clone size: NA; D gene: TRBD1; J gene: TRBJ2-3; CDR3 DNA: TGTGCCAGCAGTTTTTTTGGGACAGGGGGCGTAGATACGCAGTATTTT; CDR3 protein: CASSFFGTGGVDTQYF
V gene: TRBV12-3/TRBV12-4; clone size: once; D gene: TRBD1; J gene: TRBJ1-6; CDR3 DNA: TGTGCCAGCAGACAGGCTCGGGGACAGGGTGCCTATAATTCACCCCTCCACTTT; CDR3 protein: CASRQARGQGAYNSPLHF
V gene: TRBV30; clone size: few; D gene: NA; J gene: TRBJ1-2; CDR3 DNA: TGTGCCTGGAGTGTCACGGTTTATGGCTACACCTTC; CDR3 protein: CAWSVTVYGYTF
V gene: TRBV19; clone size: few; D gene: NA; J gene: TRBJ1-1; CDR3 DNA: TGTGCCAGTAGTATAGGGTTCGGCAGGGCCGAAGCTTTCTTT; CDR3 protein: CASSIGFGRAEAFF
V gene: TRBV7-2; clone size: NA; D gene: NA; J gene: TRBJ1-6; CDR3 DNA: TGTGCCAGCAGCTTAGGACAGGTGAATAATTCACCCCTCCACTTT; CDR3 protein: CASSLGQVNNSPLHF
V gene: TRBV18; clone size: NA; D gene: TRBD1; J gene: TRBJ1-3; CDR3 DNA: TGTGCCAGCAGCCTCGGGACAGGGCTAAGCTCTGGAAACACCATATATTTT; CDR3 protein: CASSLGTGLSSGNTIYF
V gene: TRBV5-5; clone size: NA; D gene: TRBD2; J gene: TRBJ2-3; CDR3 DNA: TGCGCCAGCAGCGAAAGGGGAGGGGCAACCCGGAGAGATACGCAGTATTTT; CDR3 protein: CASSERGGATRRDTQYF
V gene: TRBV30; clone size: NA; D gene: NA; J gene: TRBJ1-5; CDR3 DNA: TGTGCCTGGAGTGTAATTGGGGCGCGCAATCAGCCCCAGCGTTTT; CDR3 protein: CAWSVIGARNQPQRF
V gene: TRBV19; clone size: few; D gene: NA; J gene: TRBJ1-2; CDR3 DNA: TGTGCCAGTAGTATAGGGGGAGGGGCGGATGGCTACACCTTC; CDR3 protein: CASSIGGGADGYTF
V gene: TRBV5-4; clone size: NA; D gene: NA; J gene: TRBJ2-7; CDR3 DNA: TGTGCCAGCAGCGGGATAGACTACGAGCAGTACTTC; CDR3 protein: CASSGIDYEQYF
V gene: TRBV7-6; clone size: few; D gene: NA; J gene: TRBJ2-5; CDR3 DNA: TGTGCCAGCAGCTTAGAGTCAGGTGCTAAAGAGACCCAGTACTTC; CDR3 protein: CASSLESGAKETQYF
V gene: TRBV18; clone size: few; D gene: TRBD1; J gene: TRBJ2-5; CDR3 DNA: TGTGCCAGCTCACCAGGGGACAGGGTTTACGGGACCCAGTACTTC; CDR3 protein: CASSPGDRVYGTQYF
V gene: TRBV27; clone size: NA; D gene: NA; J gene: TRBJ1-5; CDR3 DNA: TGTGCCAGCAGTTTAGGGCAGCCTGGGGACCAGCCCCAGCATTTT; CDR3 protein: CASSLGQPGDQPQHF
V gene: TRBV12-3/TRBV12-4; clone size: NA; D gene: NA; J gene: TRBJ2-3; CDR3 DNA: TGTGCCAGCAGGGCGGGGGATACGCAGTATTTT; CDR3 protein: CASRAGDTQYF
V gene: TRBV7-6; clone size: few; D gene: TRBD2; J gene: TRBJ2-1; CDR3 DNA: TGTGCCAGCAGCCCGGGACTAGCGGGAGTCAATGAGCAGTTCTTC; CDR3 protein: CASSPGLAGVNEQFF
V gene: TRBV12-3/TRBV12-4; clone size: few; D gene: NA; J gene: TRBJ1-6; CDR3 DNA: TGTGCCAGCAGTTCGGACAGTAATTCACCCCTCCACTTT; CDR3 protein: CASSSDSNSPLHF
V gene: TRBV12-3/TRBV12-4; clone size: few; D gene: NA; J gene: TRBJ1-1; CDR3 DNA: TGTGCCAGCAGTCAACGAGGGGACACTGAAGCTTTCTTT; CDR3 protein: CASSQRGDTEAFF
V gene: TRBV5-5; clone size: few; D gene: TRBD2; J gene: TRBJ2-7; CDR3 DNA: TGTGCCAGCAGCTTGATCTCTTGGGAGGGGTATGAGCAGTACTTC; CDR3 protein: CASSLISWEGYEQYF
V gene: TRBV6-1; clone size: NA; D gene: NA; J gene: TRBJ1-1; CDR3 DNA: TGTGCCAGCAGTGAGAGACGAGGGAACACTGAAGCTTTCTTT; CDR3 protein: CASSERRGNTEAFF
V gene: TRBV12-3/TRBV12-4; clone size: NA; D gene: NA; J gene: TRBJ2-1; CDR3 DNA: TGTGCCAGCAGTTTAGGGACCCAGAATGAGCAGTTCTTC; CDR3 protein: CASSLGTQNEQFF
V gene: TRBV18; clone size: few; D gene: NA; J gene: TRBJ1-2; CDR3 DNA: TGTGCCAGCTCACCACGGGAGGGTGGCCCGTGGGGCTACACCTTC; CDR3 protein: CASSPREGGPWGYTF
V gene: TRBV19; clone size: few; D gene: NA; J gene: TRBJ1-1; CDR3 DNA: TGTGCCAGTAGTACCCCCGGCGGCATGAACACTGAAGCTTTCTTT; CDR3 protein: CASSTPGGMNTEAFF
V gene: TRBV30; clone size: NA; D gene: NA; J gene: TRBJ1-3; CDR3 DNA: TGTGCCTGGACGACAGGTGTCCTCAGCTCTGGAAACACCATATATTTT; CDR3 protein: CAWTTGVLSSGNTIYF
V gene: TRBV6-5; clone size: few; D gene: TRBD2; J gene: TRBJ2-7; CDR3 DNA: TGTGCCAGCAGTTACTCCGGCGGGAGTGGGTACGAGCAGTACTTC; CDR3 protein: CASSYSGGSGYEQYF
V gene: TRBV6-5; clone size: many; D gene: TRBD1; J gene: TRBJ2-7; CDR3 DNA: TGTGCCAGCAGTTTTCTTACAGGGGGAACAACCGCCTACGAGCAGTACTTC; CDR3 protein: CASSFLTGGTTAYEQYF
V gene: TRBV19; clone size: NA; D gene: TRBD2; J gene: TRBJ2-3; CDR3 DNA: TGTGCCAGTAGTACCCTAGTCCCGGGACTATTCAATACGCAGTATTTT; CDR3 protein: CASSTLVPGLFNTQYF
V gene: TRBV6-6; clone size: NA; D gene: TRBD1; J gene: TRBJ2-4; CDR3 DNA: TGTGCCAGCACCAGGGGGACAGGGAACATTCAGTACTTC; CDR3 protein: CASTRGTGNIQYF
V gene: TRBV19; clone size: NA; D gene: TRBD1; J gene: TRBJ1-5; CDR3 DNA: TGTGCCAGTAGTGGTACAGGGGGCTTTCAGCCCCAGCATTTT; CDR3 protein: CASSGTGGFQPQHF
V gene: TRBV6-5; clone size: NA; D gene: TRBD2; J gene: TRBJ2-1; CDR3 DNA: TGTGCCAGCAGTTACCCGGGACTAGCGGGAGGGTACAATGAGCAGTTCTTC; CDR3 protein: CASSYPGLAGGYNEQFF
V gene: TRBV6-5; clone size: medium-sized; D gene: NA; J gene: TRBJ2-5; CDR3 DNA: TGTGCCAGCAGTTACGCCGGACACTTCACGCAGACCCAGTACTTC; CDR3 protein: CASSYAGHFTQTQYF
V gene: TRBV29-1; clone size: many; D gene: NA; J gene: TRBJ1-1; CDR3 DNA: TGCAGCGCCTCTTTACGGACGGTGAACACTGAAGCTTTCTTT; CDR3 protein: CSASLRTVNTEAFF
V gene: TRBV30; clone size: many; D gene: TRBD1; J gene: TRBJ2-7; CDR3 DNA: TGTGCCTGGAGTCTCCGGGACAGGGAGCCCTACGAGCAGTACTTC; CDR3 protein: CAWSLRDREPYEQYF
V gene: TRBV19; clone size: medium-sized; D gene: NA; J gene: TRBJ2-3; CDR3 DNA: TGTGCCAGTAGTATTACCGGACTCACAGATACGCAGTATTTT; CDR3 protein: CASSITGLTDTQYF
V gene: TRBV19; clone size: NA; D gene: NA; J gene: TRBJ1-2; CDR3 DNA: TGTGCCAGTAGTATAAAACCGCAGGGCTATGGCTACACCTTC; CDR3 protein: CASSIKPQGYGYTF
V gene: TRBV5-1; clone size: NA; D gene: TRBD2; J gene: TRBJ2-5; CDR3 DNA: TGCGCCAGCAGCTTGGCCCCTAGCGGGGGTCCGGAGACCCAGTACTTC; CDR3 protein: CASSLAPSGGPETQYF
V gene: TRBV5-5; clone size: many; D gene: NA; J gene: TRBJ2-5; CDR3 DNA: TGTGCCAGCAGCCGGGATCTCACCGGGAGAGAGACCCAGTACTTC; CDR3 protein: CASSRDLTGRETQYF
V gene: TRBV27; clone size: few; D gene: NA; J gene: TRBJ2-1; CDR3 DNA: TGTGCCAGCAGTTTTGGGGTAGCGCTTTCCTACAATGAGCAGTTCTTC; CDR3 protein: CASSFGVALSYNEQFF
V gene: TRBV5-6; clone size: few; D gene: TRBD1; J gene: TRBJ1-1; CDR3 DNA: TGTGCCAGCAGATTACAGGGGGCAAGGATTGAAGCTTTCTTT; CDR3 protein: CASRLQGARIEAFF
V gene: TRBV27; clone size: NA; D gene: NA; J gene: TRBJ2-5; CDR3 DNA: TGTGCCAGCAGCTTACAGGGCCTACAAGAGACCCAGTACTTC; CDR3 protein: CASSLQGLQETQYF
V gene: TRBV5-6; clone size: NA; D gene: TRBD1; J gene: TRBJ2-1; CDR3 DNA: TGTGCCAGCAGCCAAATCACAGGGGGGATGCATGAGCAGTTCTTC; CDR3 protein: CASSQITGGMHEQFF
V gene: TRBV20-1; clone size: NA; D gene: NA; J gene: TRBJ2-7; CDR3 DNA: TGCAGTGCTAGAGATGCCGGGGAGGAGGAGCAGTACTTC; CDR3 protein: CSARDAGEEEQYF
V gene: TRBV19; clone size: medium-sized; D gene: NA; J gene: TRBJ2-1; CDR3 DNA: TGTGCCAGTAGTTTTGGGGGAGACAATGAGCAGTTCTTC; CDR3 protein: CASSFGGDNEQFF
V gene: TRBV6-5; clone size: NA; D gene: NA; J gene: TRBJ2-7; CDR3 DNA: TGTGCCAGCAGACGCGGGGACTCCTACGAGCAGTACTTC; CDR3 protein: CASRRGDSYEQYF
V gene: TRBV27; clone size: NA; D gene: NA; J gene: TRBJ1-1; CDR3 DNA: TGTGCCAGCAGTCCATCGGGGGAGTGGAACACTGAAGCTTTCTTT; CDR3 protein: CASSPSGEWNTEAFF
V gene: TRBV5-1; clone size: NA; D gene: NA; J gene: TRBJ2-7; CDR3 DNA: TGCGCCAGCAGCTTGGATCTGGTCATCTCCTACGAGCAGTACTTC; CDR3 protein: CASSLDLVISYEQYF
V gene: TRBV12-3/TRBV12-4; clone size: few; D gene: NA; J gene: TRBJ1-2; CDR3 DNA: TGTGCCAGCAGTTTGGGGAGGGGACTCTCCCCCTACACCTTC; CDR3 protein: CASSLGRGLSPYTF
V gene: TRBV5-5; clone size: few; D gene: NA; J gene: TRBJ2-5; CDR3 DNA: TGTGCCAGCAGCTTCGCAGGCGGGGAGACCCAGTACTTC; CDR3 protein: CASSFAGGETQYF
V gene: TRBV6-5; clone size: medium-sized; D gene: NA; J gene: TRBJ2-5; CDR3 DNA: TGTGCCAGCAGTTACTCCGGGACATCAGAGACCCAGTACTTC; CDR3 protein: CASSYSGTSETQYF